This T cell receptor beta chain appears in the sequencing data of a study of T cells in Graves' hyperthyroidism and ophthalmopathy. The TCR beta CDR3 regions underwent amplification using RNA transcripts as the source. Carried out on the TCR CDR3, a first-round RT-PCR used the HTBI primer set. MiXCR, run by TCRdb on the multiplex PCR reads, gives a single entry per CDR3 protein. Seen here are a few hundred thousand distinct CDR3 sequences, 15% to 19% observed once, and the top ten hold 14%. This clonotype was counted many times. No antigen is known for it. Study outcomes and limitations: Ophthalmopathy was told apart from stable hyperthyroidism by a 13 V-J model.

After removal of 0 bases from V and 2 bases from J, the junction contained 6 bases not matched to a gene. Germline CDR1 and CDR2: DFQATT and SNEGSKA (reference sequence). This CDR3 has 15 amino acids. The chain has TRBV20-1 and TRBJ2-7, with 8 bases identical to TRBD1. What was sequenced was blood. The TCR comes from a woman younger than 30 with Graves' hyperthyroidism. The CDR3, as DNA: TGCAGTGCTAGAGATATGGCAGGGGGCGCCTACGAGCAGTACTTC. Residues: CSARDMAGGAYEQYF.